This TCR beta chain was sequenced in a study of CD8 T cells in Susac syndrome. Both CD4+ and CD8+ T cells were negatively isolated, and TEMRA cells underwent FACS enrichment. Reverse transcription of roughly 0.5 to 1 ug RNA was carried out with random hexamers. TCRdb itself ran the immunoSEQ multiplex PCR reads through MiXCR, one entry per CDR3 protein. The sample lists 300,000 to 350,000 distinct CDR3 sequences, about 90% occurring once. Input material: CD4+ T cells from PBMCs. This clonotype was sampled from a human donor with multiple sclerosis.

The CDR3 nucleotides are TGTGCCAGCAGCCCGGGGGCCTTCTCCTACGAGCAGTACTTC. Amino acids: CASSPGAFSYEQYF. The chain has TRBV3-1 and TRBJ2-7; possibly TRBD1 or TRBD2 for D (6 bases each). The CDR3 totals 14 residues. V was pared by 4 bases and J by 0 bases, with 10 bases between. The germline gives CDR1 LGHDT, CDR2 YNNKEL (reference sequence).